Given below is one T cell receptor (beta chain) in context. The sample comes from a study of shared clonotypes between healthy human individuals. The sorted-subset replicate PCRs were given around 0.2 ug DNA, which is 30,000 to 35,000 T cell genomes. The method was immunoSEQ multiplex PCR; TCRdb's version includes in-frame clones alone and lacks a portion of them. Here the sample spans roughly 2.1 million clones, 93% being singletons. As defined, naive CD8 cells were CD45RO-negative and positively selected for CCR7, with terminally differentiated effector memory CD45RA+ cells excluded. CDR3 length equals 12 residues. V gave up 8 bases and J gave up 3 bases, with 8 bases separating them. Per germline, CDR1 MNHEY and CDR2 SMNVEV (reference sequence).

The chain links TRBV27 to TRBJ2-1; the D gene is possibly TRBD1 (6 bases). Sequenced sample: naive CD8+ T cells from PBMCs. The sequence was collected from a man younger than 35 in good health. Some clones in this sample may be carry-over from other donors' samples. Here the CDR3 reads CASQGYYNEQFF. CDR3 coding DNA: TGTGCCAGCCAGGGGTACTACAATGAGCAGTTCTTC.